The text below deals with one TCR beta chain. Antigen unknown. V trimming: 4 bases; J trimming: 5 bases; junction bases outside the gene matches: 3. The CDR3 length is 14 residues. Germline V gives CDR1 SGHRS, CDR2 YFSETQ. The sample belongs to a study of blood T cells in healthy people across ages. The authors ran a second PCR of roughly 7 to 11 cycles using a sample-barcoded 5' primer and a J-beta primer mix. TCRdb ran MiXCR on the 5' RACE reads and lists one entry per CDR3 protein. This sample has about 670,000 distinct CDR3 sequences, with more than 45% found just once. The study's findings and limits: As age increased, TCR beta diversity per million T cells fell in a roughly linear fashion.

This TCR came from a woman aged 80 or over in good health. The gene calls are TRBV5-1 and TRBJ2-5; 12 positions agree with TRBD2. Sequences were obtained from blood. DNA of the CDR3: TGCGCCAGCAGCACTAGCGGGGGGATCGAGACCCAGTACTTC. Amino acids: CASSTSGGIETQYF.